At least ten counts were recorded for the clone carrying this T cell receptor beta chain. What it recognizes is unknown. This entry is derived from a study of T-cell memory formation after mild COVID-19. Study observations and caveats: A second wave expanding day 15 to 37 was CD4+-biased; contracting clones were balanced. Second-wave clones peaking on day 37 lacked confirmed SARS-CoV-2 specificity. The appearance of some responding clones in pre-infection memory suggested that cross-reactive memory joined. Among CD4+ contracting clones, most were CM and EM, and CD8+ ones EMRA.

The V and J ends lost 4 bases and 0 bases respectively, with 7 bases between them. The germline CDR1 and CDR2 sequences are SGHRS and YFSETQ. The CDR3 runs to 14 residues. TCRdb recomputed calls from the 5' RACE reads with MiXCR, one row per CDR3 protein. The sample lists just under 350,000 distinct CDR3 sequences; 10% to 15% were seen once. Source material: PBMCs or a T cell subset sorted from them (not recorded which). The rearrangement links TRBV5-1 to TRBJ2-2; no clear D. This receptor was identified in a man aged 18 to 29 who had mild COVID-19 (a few samples of this study predate the infection). Cell type and time point are not known. The CDR3: CASSPEPNTGELFF. DNA for the CDR3: TGCGCCAGCAGCCCAGAACCGAACACCGGGGAGCTGTTTTTT.